This T cell receptor (beta chain) was captured by sequencing in a study of beta chain features in type 1 diabetes. On this clone itself: Its antigen is currently unknown.

CDR3 length equals 13 residues. V gave up 3 bases and J gave up 7 bases; unmatched junction bases: 3. Germline CDR1 and CDR2: SGHRS and YFSETQ. Expressed TCRB transcripts were sequenced because the isolated RNA had all been reverse transcribed beforehand. Data came from immunoSEQ multiplex PCR; TCRdb stores just in-frame clones and leaves some out. Of about 710,000 clones listed, more than 13% are singletons. Purity exceeded 98% in all sorted populations. Findings and caveats of the study: Shortening that was moderate but significant affected the TCRB CDR3s of Type 1 diabetes patients in all four CD4+ subsets.

This chain joins TRBV5-1 and TRBJ2-1, with 8 bases matching TRBD2. This clonotype originated in a man between 18 and 29 years old with type 1 diabetes. Sequencing input: naive CD4+ T cells from blood. Here the CDR3 reads CASSSSSGNEQFF. Written as DNA, the CDR3 is TGCGCCAGCAGCTCTTCTAGCGGGAATGAGCAGTTCTTC.